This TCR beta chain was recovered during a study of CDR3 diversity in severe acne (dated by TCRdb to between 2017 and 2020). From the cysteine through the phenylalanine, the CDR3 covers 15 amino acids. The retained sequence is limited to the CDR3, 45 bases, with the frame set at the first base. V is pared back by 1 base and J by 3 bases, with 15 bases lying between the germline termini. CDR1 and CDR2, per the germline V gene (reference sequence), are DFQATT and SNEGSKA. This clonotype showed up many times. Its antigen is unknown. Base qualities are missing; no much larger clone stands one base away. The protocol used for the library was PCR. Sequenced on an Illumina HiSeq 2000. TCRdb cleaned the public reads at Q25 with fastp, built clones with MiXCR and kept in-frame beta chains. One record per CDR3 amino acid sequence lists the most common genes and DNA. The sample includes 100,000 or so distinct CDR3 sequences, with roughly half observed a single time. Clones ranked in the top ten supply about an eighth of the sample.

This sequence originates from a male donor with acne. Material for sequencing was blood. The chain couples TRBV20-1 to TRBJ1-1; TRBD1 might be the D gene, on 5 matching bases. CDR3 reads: CSARGAQGLDTEAFF. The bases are TGCAGTGCTAGAGGAGCCCAGGGATTGGACACTGAAGCTTTCTTT.